Presented here are 10 T cell receptor beta chains from one specimen sequenced in a study of blood T cell repertoires in COVID-19. Here immunoSEQ multiplex PCR was the method, and the copy in TCRdb shows in-frame clones only, minus some. This table has 90,000 to 120,000 clones, approximately 89% appearing once. The sequenced sample was peripheral blood. Receptor source: a man aged 50-60 years with active or convalescent COVID-19.

The chain has TRBV4-3 and TRBJ1-6, with TRBD1 identical over 11 bases. CDR1 LGHNA and CDR2 YSLEER come from the germline V gene. V was clipped by 0 bases and J by 10 bases; unmatched bases: 8. The CDR3 totals 17 residues. CDR3: CASSQDPPGQGGSPLHF. In nucleotides, the CDR3 is TGCGCCAGCAGCCAAGATCCGCCGGGACAGGGGGGCTCACCCCTCCACTTT.

This clone occurred once. This chain joins TRBV6-6 and TRBJ2-3; 7 positions match TRBD2. The J segment lost 1 base and the V segment lost 5 bases, leaving 18 bases of the junction unmatched. The CDR3 extends over 19 amino acids. Germline V gene lookup returns CDR1 MNHNY and CDR2 SVGAGI (reference sequence). CDR3 DNA: TGTGCCAGCAGTCGCCTCGGGGGGAGGGCCGGTTTCGGCACAGATACGCAGTATTTT. It translates to CASSRLGGRAGFGTDTQYF.

The V call is TRBV4-3, the J call TRBJ2-7, with D maybe TRBD1 (6 bases). The V and J ends lost 0 bases and 6 bases respectively, with 12 bases between them. In germline, CDR1 is LGHNA, CDR2 YSLEER. The CDR3 has 14 amino acids. The CDR3 sequence is CASSQDKGGGEQYF. The DNA of the CDR3 is TGCGCCAGCAGCCAAGATAAAGGGGGTGGCGAGCAGTACTTC.

The chain employs TRBV15 and TRBJ1-4, with 9 bases identical to TRBD1. Germline trimming cut 3 bases from V and 3 bases from J; bases unmatched to any gene: 2. Germline V gene data show CDR1 as LNHNV and CDR2 as YYDKDF (reference sequence). This CDR3 has 15 amino acids. The DNA of the CDR3 is TGTGCCACCAGCAGTGGACAGGGGTCTAATGAAAAACTGTTTTTT. Protein sequence: CATSSGQGSNEKLFF.

The rearrangement uses TRBV7-9 and TRBJ2-1; 8 bases are a match to TRBD2. The CDR3 consists of 18 residues. With 5 bases clipped from V and 2 bases from J, the junction kept 14 bases outside the gene matches. The germline CDR1 and CDR2 sequences are SEHNR and FQNEAQ (reference sequence). The CDR3 bases are TGTGCCAGCAGCCCTACCGTTGGAGCGGGAGCGGCCTACAATGAGCAGTTCTTC. Translated: CASSPTVGAGAAYNEQFF.

The V call is TRBV24-1, the J call TRBJ2-1, with TRBD2 matching over 8 bases. J lost 9 bases, V lost 4 bases, and 13 bases had no gene match. CDR1 and CDR2 (germline): KGHDR, SFDVKD. This CDR3 is built from 16 residues. DNA of the CDR3: TGTGCCACCAGTGACCCGTCGGGACTAGAAAAAGTTGAGCAGTTCTTC. The encoded protein is CATSDPSGLEKVEQFF.

The chain uses TRBV6-6 and TRBJ1-1; 9 nucleotides match TRBD1. J was trimmed by 0 bases and V by 8 bases; bases with no gene match: 1. The CDR3 is 13 amino acids. CDR1 and CDR2 from the germline V gene are MNHNY and SVGAGI (reference sequence). For the CDR3, the DNA is TGTGCCAGCTGGACAGGGGTGAACACTGAAGCTTTCTTT. This translates into CASWTGVNTEAFF.

The chain carries TRBV19 and TRBJ2-2; 8 bases map to TRBD1. The V gene's germline CDR1 is LNHDA and CDR2 SQIVND (reference sequence). The CDR3 is 17 amino acids. The junction had 12 bases not matched to a gene; V was cut back by 5 bases and J by 4 bases. The CDR3 region is CASSSPPGTGLTGELFF. DNA of the CDR3: TGTGCCAGTAGTTCACCTCCCGGGACAGGTCTCACCGGGGAGCTGTTTTTT. The complete variable domain, with remaining parts taken from reference TRBV19 and TRBJ2-2, reads DGGITQSPKYLFRKEGQNVTLSCEQNLNHDAMYWYRQDPGQGLRLIYYSQIVNDFQKGDIAEGYSVSREKKESFPLTVTSAQKNPTAFYLCASSSPPGTGLTGELFFGEGSRLTVL.

The DNA for the CDR3 is TGTGCCAGCAGTTTATCTCGGCAGGGGGCGGGCTATGGCTACACCTTC. Its protein product is CASSLSRQGAGYGYTF. J is TRBJ1-2 and V is TRBV27; 8 bases are shared with TRBD1. The CDR3 covers 16 residues. With V trimmed by 0 bases and J by 4 bases, 7 bases remained unmatched. From germline, CDR1 is MNHEY and CDR2 SMNVEV (reference sequence).

The genes are TRBV27 and TRBJ2-1; TRBD2 is a possible D gene (7 bases). This CDR3 is 14 amino acids long. Germline-derived CDR1 and CDR2 are MNHEY and SMNVEV (reference sequence). Trimming stripped 8 bases from V and 2 bases from J, with 13 bases between. Written as DNA, the CDR3 is TGTGCCAGCGGGGGGGCCCAGACCTACAATGAGCAGTTCTTC. Translated, it gives CASGGAQTYNEQFF.